This T cell receptor beta chain was found in a study of shared T cell receptors in the human thymus. This table comes from immunoSEQ multiplex PCR, and its TCRdb copy is limited to in-frame clones, with some not included. The sample records hundreds of thousands of clones, around 87% being singletons. The CDR3 spans 14 residues. Trimming at V came to 6 bases and at J to 7 bases, leaving 4 bases not matched to a gene. From germline, CDR1 is PRHDT and CDR2 FYEKMQ (reference sequence). This same sample was also taken into another study, of human thymus T cells.

The chain carries TRBV13 and TRBJ1-6; 9 positions agree with TRBD1. The material sequenced was thymocytes. This receptor was obtained from a boy under two years old with a congenital heart defect. The CDR3 nucleotides read TGTGCCAGCAGGGCCGGGACAGGGAATTCACCCCTCCACTTT. It specifies CASRAGTGNSPLHF.